This passage covers 3 T cell receptor beta chains from one sample sequenced in a study of chemoradiotherapy in HPV16-positive cancers. Only in-frame clones appear in the TCRdb table, and some are missing; sequencing was by immunoSEQ multiplex PCR. The top ten hold 13% to 15% of the sample, which has 10,000 to 11,000 clones, approximately 70% seen once. Sample collection occurred from a patient who underwent chemoradiotherapy. These receptors originate from a human donor with HPV-associated anogenital cancer.

The V gene is TRBV28, the J gene TRBJ1-2; D possibly corresponds to TRBD1 (5 bases). The CDR3 extends over 16 amino acids. CDR1 and CDR2 from the germline V gene are MDHEN and SYDVKM. V lost 7 bases and J lost 2, with 20 bases in between. CDR3 region: CASTENRGMRNYGYTF. The CDR3 bases are TGTGCCAGCACCGAAAACCGGGGGATGAGAAACTATGGCTACACCTTC.

The chain has TRBV7-2 and TRBJ1-2; D may be TRBD1 (5 bases). The CDR3 covers 13 residues. CDR1 is SGHTA, CDR2 FQGNSA, per germline. Trimming took off 8 bases at V and 5 bases at J, with 15 bases between the two ends. CDR3: CASSRGTSYGYTF. The CDR3 region has the DNA TGTGCCAGCTCGAGGGGCACGAGTTATGGCTACACCTTC. Using reference TRBV7-2 and TRBJ1-2 for the parts outside the CDR3, the full variable domain is GAGVSQSPSNKVTEKGKDVELRCDPISGHTALYWYRQSLGQGLEFLIYFQGNSAPDKSGLPSDRFSAERTGGSVSTLTIQRTQQEDSAVYLCASSRGTSYGYTFGSGTRLTVV.

The genes are TRBV19 and TRBJ2-3, with TRBD1 matching 8 bases. Germline V gene lookup returns CDR1 LNHDA and CDR2 SQIVND (reference sequence). The V gene end was trimmed by 7 bases and the J gene end by 1 base; junction bases not matched to a gene: 4. This CDR3 has 14 residues. The CDR3 loop reads CASMPDRGTDTQYF. The CDR3 bases are TGTGCCAGTATGCCGGACAGGGGCACAGATACGCAGTATTTT.